Listed below are T cell receptor beta chains from one sample, sequenced in a study of tumor and adjacent non-tumor tissue in lung cancer. TCRdb used MiXCR to reprocess the multiplex PCR reads, holding one entry per CDR3 protein. The sample has 100,000 or so distinct CDR3 sequences, approximately 80% seen once. Sequencing was carried out using distant non-tumor lung tissue. The receptors come from a man aged 60 to 69 with small cell lung cancer. Both conserved end residues are part of each CDR3.

TRBJ2-1 TRBV7-8 CVSSLGANVGLFLNEQFF
TRBJ2-5 TRBV6-1 CANSGVRLAGEGETQYF
TRBJ2-3 TRBV28 CASHPWGGTGGAVDTQYF
TRBJ2-2 TRBV4-2 CASSRGLETGELFF
TRBJ1-6 TRBV11-2 CASSRTGQVNSPLHF
TRBJ2-1 TRBV11-1 CGSSLALAANDVQFF
TRBJ1-2 TRBV29-1 CSVEDTSYDYTF
TRBJ2-1 TRBV5-6 CASSSISGRCRYNEQFF
TRBJ1-2 TRBV7-9 CASSTGTVYGYTF
TRBJ2-1 TRBV7-3 CASSRLAGGAGEQFF
TRBJ2-3 TRBV29-1 CSETSDTDMQYF
TRBJ1-2 TRBV6-6 CASSYLQGGGGSYGNTF
TRBJ1-1 TRBV11-1 CASSTQRGTDAFF
TRBJ2-1 TRBV10-3 CAISESWTSGVSALF
TRBJ1-1 TRBV5-1 CASSLDRVTEAFF
TRBJ2-7 TRBV29-1 CCAMLAGSSYEQYF
TRBJ2-1 TRBV7-9 CASSLGVTGAEQFF
TRBJ1-1 TRBV7-3 CASNRGTGKMNTEAFF
TRBJ2-5 TRBV12-3/TRBV12-4 CASSFSVEAQHF
TRBJ2-7 TRBV10-3 CAISDKTYEPYF
TRBJ2-1 TRBV6-5 CASNHENEQFF
TRBJ2-1 TRBV14 CASSQFTTGGFYNEQFF
TRBJ2-4 TRBV6-1 CVSSRDRGNLAKNIQYF
TRBJ2-1 TRBV10-2 CASRTRGIGIEQFF
TRBJ2-2 TRBV12-3/TRBV12-4 CASSSSGRSGEPFF
TRBJ1-1 TRBV12-3/TRBV12-4 CASGWTLNTEAFF
TRBJ1-3 TRBV11-2 CAGSIEEINTIYF